This T cell receptor (beta chain) appears in the sequencing data of a study of long-term antiretroviral therapy in people with HIV. The wider study: Some samples came about a decade before the 2015 immediate-ART recommendation, and these were the earliest.

CDR3 length equals 19 residues. V lost 10 bases and J 1 base, leaving 29 bases between the germline ends. CDR1 and CDR2 (germline): MNHEY, SMNVEV (reference sequence). A v3.0 immunoSEQ assay was performed at survey level. Data came from immunoSEQ multiplex PCR; TCRdb stores just in-frame clones and leaves some out. The profile shows about 50,000 clones, around 84% of them singletons. The gene calls are TRBV27 and TRBJ1-5; a possible D gene is TRBD1 (5 bases). The sequenced sample was unsorted PBMCs, obtained 0.8 years after starting antiretroviral therapy. This TCR derives from a woman between 18 and 29 years old with HIV. The CDR3 sequence is CAISYPHPPSRGSNQPQHF. CDR3 nucleotide sequence: TGTGCCATCTCCTACCCCCATCCTCCTTCAAGGGGAAGCAATCAGCCCCAGCATTTT.